Presented here are 18 T cell receptor beta chains from one specimen sequenced in a study of regulatory T cells in long-lasting Graves disease. Time point reported: persistent/refractory GD, antithyroid drugs over 5 years with positive TRAb. There was RNA extracted from PBMCs, and the TCR library was made from it. Construction of the TCR beta libraries employed iRepertoire HTBI primers in conjunction with Arm-PCR of CDR3 regions. TCRdb reprocessed the multiplex PCR reads via MiXCR and lists one record per CDR3 protein. The sample consists of roughly 400,000 distinct CDR3 sequences, 21% of them appearing once. The sequenced sample was peripheral blood mononuclear cells (PBMCs), obtained when the disease was refractory, from a patient treated with antithyroid drugs. These TCRs come from a female donor with Graves disease.

J is TRBJ1-2 and V is TRBV11-2, with 7 bases identical to TRBD1. The germline V gene has CDR1 SGHAT and CDR2 FQNNGV. V lost 2 bases, J lost 4 bases, and 4 bases stayed unmatched. The CDR3 contains 14 residues. The CDR3 DNA is TGTGCCAGCAGCTTAACGGGGGACAGCTATGGCTACACCTTC. It yields the protein CASSLTGDSYGYTF.

V usage is TRBV28 and J usage is TRBJ2-5; D may correspond to TRBD1 or TRBD2 (5 bases each). Germline V lookup: CDR1 MDHEN, CDR2 SYDVKM. The germline V and J ends were trimmed by 7 bases and 9 bases, with 21 bases remaining between them. CDR3 length: 14 residues. The CDR3 DNA follows: TGTGCCAGCACCCCCTCCCGCGGCCGAGGGGCCCAGTACTTC. Translated, it gives CASTPSRGRGAQYF.

The chain joins TRBV7-9 to TRBJ2-2; weak D call: TRBD1 (6 bases). The germline V gene encodes CDR1 SEHNR and CDR2 FQNEAQ (reference sequence). The V and J ends lost 5 bases and 4 bases respectively, with 11 bases between them. This CDR3 is 14 amino acids long. DNA of the CDR3: TGTGCCAGCAGCAACACAGGGTCCACCGGGGAGCTGTTTTTT. Amino acids: CASSNTGSTGELFF.

This clonotype was recorded at least ten times. V usage is TRBV20-1 and J usage is TRBJ2-5, with D perhaps matching TRBD1 (5 bases). V was cut by 1 base and J by 3 bases, with 9 bases left in between. This CDR3 is built from 13 residues. CDR1 DFQATT and CDR2 SNEGSKA come from the germline V gene (reference sequence). CDR3 amino acids: CSARVGREETQYF. The CDR3 DNA sequence: TGCAGTGCTAGAGTCGGCAGGGAAGAGACCCAGTACTTC.

This chain joins TRBV19 and TRBJ1-1, with 7 bases identical to TRBD1. This CDR3 contains 11 residues. Germline V gives CDR1 LNHDA, CDR2 SQIVND (reference sequence). V lost 5 bases to trimming and J lost 6 bases; unmatched junction nucleotides: 0. The CDR3 DNA is TGTGCCAGTAGTCAGGGGGCTGAAGCTTTCTTT. Translation gives CASSQGAEAFF.

This clonotype came up many times. V and J are TRBV24-1 and TRBJ2-5; D gene uncertain. Germline V lookup: CDR1 KGHDR, CDR2 SFDVKD. V was trimmed by 4 bases and J by 5 bases, leaving 13 bases between them. The CDR3 extends over 14 amino acids. The CDR3 reads CATSEPTVGETQYF. Here the CDR3 DNA reads TGTGCCACCAGTGAACCCACCGTTGGGGAGACCCAGTACTTC.

This rearrangement joins TRBV12-3 or TRBV12-4 to TRBJ2-1; 14 nucleotides line up with TRBD2. The CDR3 is 19 amino acids. V gave up 3 bases and J gave up 5 bases; unmatched junction bases: 12. CDR3 DNA sequence: TGTGCCAGCAGTTTCGCGACTAGCGGGAGGGCCAAATTCAACAATGAGCAGTTCTTC. Its translation: CASSFATSGRAKFNNEQFF.

This clonotype was recorded at least ten times. The chain recombines TRBV20-1 with TRBJ1-1; D is uncertain. Per germline, CDR1 DFQATT and CDR2 SNEGSKA (reference sequence). This CDR3 comprises 13 residues. V lost 3 bases and J 4 bases, leaving 12 bases between the germline ends. CDR3 nucleotides: TGCAGTGCTAGCGTAACGGAGGGCACTGAAGCTTTCTTT. Its translation: CSASVTEGTEAFF.

This clonotype was detected ten times or more. This sequence joins TRBV3-1 and TRBJ2-7; the match to TRBD1 covers 7 bases. Unmatched junction bases numbered 11, after V lost 6 bases and J lost 3 bases. Germline V gives CDR1 LGHDT, CDR2 YNNKEL (reference sequence). This CDR3 has 15 amino acids. CDR3 loop: CASSDTGEGVYEQYF. The CDR3 DNA reads as TGTGCCAGCAGTGACACAGGGGAAGGCGTCTACGAGCAGTACTTC.

The gene calls are TRBV18 and TRBJ2-1, with 7 bases matching TRBD1. The CDR3 totals 13 residues. Germline lookup yields CDR1 KGHSH and CDR2 LQKENI. Trimming cost V 8 bases and J 7 bases; bases outside gene matches: 8. The CDR3 loop is CASTKGAGNEQFF. CDR3 DNA: TGTGCCAGCACGAAGGGGGCTGGGAATGAGCAGTTCTTC.

This clonotype was counted at least ten times. The J gene is TRBJ1-2, the V gene TRBV11-2; 8 bases agree with TRBD1. Germline V lookup: CDR1 SGHAT, CDR2 FQNNGV. The CDR3 length is 16 residues. The V and J ends lost 4 bases and 4 bases, in that order; junction bases with no gene match: 11. The DNA for the CDR3 is TGTGCCAGCAGCTCCCCCGGACAGGGAGACCTCTATGGCTACACCTTC. Its protein is CASSSPGQGDLYGYTF. The whole variable domain, filled in from reference TRBV11-2 and TRBJ1-2, reads EAGVAQSPRYKIIEKRQSVAFWCNPISGHATLYWYQQILGQGPKLLIQFQNNGVVDDSQLPKDRFSAERLKGVDSTLKIQPAKLEDSAVYLCASSSPGQGDLYGYTFGSGTRLTVV.

This clonotype was seen ten or more times. The chain links TRBV3-1 to TRBJ2-7; a weak D match, TRBD1 (6 bases). There are 14 residues in the CDR3. The germline V and J ends were trimmed by 4 bases and 0 bases, with 10 bases remaining between them. Germline-derived CDR1 and CDR2 are LGHDT and YNNKEL (reference sequence). CDR3 region: CASSRDRSSYEQYF. The CDR3 nucleotides read TGTGCCAGCAGCCGAGACAGGAGCTCCTACGAGCAGTACTTC.

The V call is TRBV11-2, the J call TRBJ2-7, with TRBD2 matching 9 bases. This CDR3 comprises 16 residues. V shed 1 base, J shed 1 base, and the junction held 5 bases outside the gene matches. The V gene's germline CDR1 is SGHAT and CDR2 FQNNGV. The DNA of the CDR3 is TGTGCCAGCAGCTTAGGGAGCGGGAGGACTTCCTACGAGCAGTACTTC. It translates to CASSLGSGRTSYEQYF.

This chain joins TRBV10-3 and TRBJ2-1; 11 nucleotides line up with TRBD2. In germline, CDR1 is ENHRY, CDR2 SYGVKD. The trim removed 3 bases at V and 3 bases at J, leaving 7 bases unmatched. This CDR3 has 17 residues. CDR3 nucleotides: TGTGCCATCAGTGATCCGGGAACTAGCGGGAGCTACAATGAGCAGTTCTTC. Residues: CAISDPGTSGSYNEQFF.

The V and J genes are TRBV20-1 and TRBJ2-6; D remains unclear. The CDR3 is 14 residues long. The germline gives CDR1 DFQATT, CDR2 SNEGSKA (reference sequence). V was pared by 6 bases and J by 4 bases, with 13 bases between. CDR3 residues: CSARMAAGANVLTF. CDR3 sequence (DNA): TGCAGTGCCAGGATGGCGGCGGGGGCCAACGTCCTGACTTTC.

The CDR3 DNA reads as TGTGCCAGTAGCCCCCCCCTCGGCACTGAAGCTTTCTTT. It yields the protein CASSPPLGTEAFF. The rearrangement links TRBV19 to TRBJ1-1; D unclear. Germline assignment: CDR1 LNHDA and CDR2 SQIVND (reference sequence). With 6 bases removed from V and 4 bases from J, the gap between germline ends came to 12 bases. The CDR3 sequence is 13 residues long.

CDR3 DNA sequence: TGTGCCACAACTGGGGAGATGGGTCAGCCCCAGCATTTT. Residues: CATTGEMGQPQHF. This chain links TRBV10-3 with TRBJ1-5; D remains unclear. The germline V and J ends were trimmed by 10 bases and 6 bases, with 16 bases remaining between them. Germline-derived CDR1 and CDR2 are ENHRY and SYGVKD. This CDR3 region has 13 residues.

Many counts were recorded for this clonotype. The rearrangement links TRBV19 to TRBJ1-1; D remains ambiguous. This CDR3 contains 13 residues. Germline V gene sequence: CDR1 LNHDA, CDR2 SQIVND (reference sequence). V gave up 8 bases and J gave up 3 bases, with 13 bases separating them. The CDR3 coding sequence is TGTGCCAGTCCGGATCCTCAGGACACTGAAGCTTTCTTT. Amino acid sequence: CASPDPQDTEAFF. Combining the CDR3 with reference TRBV19 and TRBJ1-1 gives the whole variable domain DGGITQSPKYLFRKEGQNVTLSCEQNLNHDAMYWYRQDPGQGLRLIYYSQIVNDFQKGDIAEGYSVSREKKESFPLTVTSAQKNPTAFYLCASPDPQDTEAFFGQGTRLTVV.